These T cell receptor beta chains were read from a single sample in a study of T-cell memory formation after mild COVID-19. MiXCR was run by TCRdb on the 5' RACE reads, yielding one entry per CDR3 protein. The sample holds under 400,000 distinct CDR3 sequences; around 28% are singletons and the top ten take approximately 15%. The sequenced sample was PBMCs or a T cell subset sorted from them (not recorded which). The receptors shown here come from an adult woman who had mild COVID-19 (a few samples of this study predate the infection). Cell type and time point are not known. Each CDR3 is given with its conserved first and last residue.

cdr3_aa,j_call,cdr3_length,v_call
CASSSGGPTMGEAFF,TRBJ1-1,15,TRBV12-3/TRBV12-4
CASSLDSLSYEQYF,TRBJ2-7,14,TRBV7-9
CSATGDNEQFF,TRBJ2-1,11,TRBV29-1
CASSPEGGYGYTF,TRBJ1-2,13,TRBV7-2
CASSPRGRDQPQHF,TRBJ1-5,14,TRBV12-3/TRBV12-4
CASSLMGGRETQYF,TRBJ2-5,14,TRBV12-3/TRBV12-4
CASGGLTYNEQFF,TRBJ2-1,13,TRBV2
CASSSLRGGRHTEAFF,TRBJ1-1,16,TRBV7-2
CASMGGPHEQYF,TRBJ2-7,12,TRBV10-3
CASSTRLQGAGTDTQYF,TRBJ2-3,17,TRBV11-2
CASSLVEPTNTQYF,TRBJ2-3,14,TRBV7-9
CASSRGIHEQYF,TRBJ2-7,12,TRBV5-1
CASSESGTVAYEQYF,TRBJ2-7,15,TRBV2
CASSRAWGGSDYGYTF,TRBJ1-2,16,TRBV3-1
CRAAEFTDTQYF,TRBJ2-3,12,TRBV20-1
CASSYGDNTDTQYF,TRBJ2-3,14,TRBV12-3/TRBV12-4
CASSPAPESSYEQYF,TRBJ2-7,15,TRBV7-9
CASSPPTLGVEAFF,TRBJ1-1,14,TRBV28
CASSLFLLGQETQYF,TRBJ2-5,15,TRBV7-9
CASSPGLAGGSSYEQYF,TRBJ2-7,17,TRBV7-2
CASSALDVSNQPQHF,TRBJ1-5,15,TRBV2
CAWSPRTAYSYEQYF,TRBJ2-7,15,TRBV30
CATSRYRDRLLDEQYF,TRBJ2-7,16,TRBV15
CASSLGHSEKLFF,TRBJ1-4,13,TRBV5-1
CASSADDRGDGELFF,TRBJ2-2,15,TRBV9
CASRRGANTDTQYF,TRBJ2-3,14,TRBV6-5
CASSFKGEAWDTEAFF,TRBJ1-1,16,TRBV5-4
CASSQDGREDTEAFF,TRBJ1-1,15,TRBV4-3
CASRPSGRADTQYF,TRBJ2-3,14,TRBV6-2/TRBV6-3
CASSPRAGPGGEQYF,TRBJ2-7,15,TRBV13
CASSLVGGSNTEAFF,TRBJ1-1,15,TRBV7-2
CASRDRVAKNIQYF,TRBJ2-4,14,TRBV12-3/TRBV12-4
CASSQRSGGTGGTGELFF,TRBJ2-2,18,TRBV4-3
CASSFRQGAYEQYF,TRBJ2-7,14,TRBV12-3/TRBV12-4
CSVAWGYEQYF,TRBJ2-7,11,TRBV29-1
CASSFDGTYEQYF,TRBJ2-7,13,TRBV7-9
CASKLDSYQPQHF,TRBJ1-5,13,TRBV12-3/TRBV12-4
CASSDRGLHTEAFF,TRBJ1-1,14,TRBV7-9
CSAVDSGTYNEQFF,TRBJ2-1,14,TRBV29-1
CASSSGLNTGELFF,TRBJ2-2,14,TRBV5-6
CSARDGKGSYEQYF,TRBJ2-7,14,TRBV20-1
CASSLGLFYGYTF,TRBJ1-2,13,TRBV7-8
CATSAKREGPRNEQYF,TRBJ2-7,16,TRBV15
CASSFGPNTEAFF,TRBJ1-1,13,TRBV12-3/TRBV12-4
CASSESWVDTQYF,TRBJ2-3,13,TRBV25-1
CASSYWTGQGNNEQFF,TRBJ2-1,16,TRBV5-1
CASSVGFWEAYEQYF,TRBJ2-7,15,TRBV9
CASSPSMGYEQYF,TRBJ2-7,13,TRBV5-4
CASSLASGAGYGYTF,TRBJ1-2,15,TRBV28
CASSWGPPGGQFF,TRBJ2-1,13,TRBV5-6
CASSLVLTSSTDTQYF,TRBJ2-3,16,TRBV5-4
CASSQVTDTQYF,TRBJ2-3,12,TRBV3-1
CSAITGFTDTQYF,TRBJ2-3,13,TRBV20-1
CASSWLGTGSYEQYF,TRBJ2-7,15,TRBV12-3/TRBV12-4
CASSFRGYGYTF,TRBJ1-2,12,TRBV27
CASSPRTGMSDTQYF,TRBJ2-3,15,TRBV3-1
CASSAAGLAGDTDTQYF,TRBJ2-3,17,TRBV6-2/TRBV6-3
CASNPAGGSSYNEQFF,TRBJ2-1,16,TRBV12-3/TRBV12-4